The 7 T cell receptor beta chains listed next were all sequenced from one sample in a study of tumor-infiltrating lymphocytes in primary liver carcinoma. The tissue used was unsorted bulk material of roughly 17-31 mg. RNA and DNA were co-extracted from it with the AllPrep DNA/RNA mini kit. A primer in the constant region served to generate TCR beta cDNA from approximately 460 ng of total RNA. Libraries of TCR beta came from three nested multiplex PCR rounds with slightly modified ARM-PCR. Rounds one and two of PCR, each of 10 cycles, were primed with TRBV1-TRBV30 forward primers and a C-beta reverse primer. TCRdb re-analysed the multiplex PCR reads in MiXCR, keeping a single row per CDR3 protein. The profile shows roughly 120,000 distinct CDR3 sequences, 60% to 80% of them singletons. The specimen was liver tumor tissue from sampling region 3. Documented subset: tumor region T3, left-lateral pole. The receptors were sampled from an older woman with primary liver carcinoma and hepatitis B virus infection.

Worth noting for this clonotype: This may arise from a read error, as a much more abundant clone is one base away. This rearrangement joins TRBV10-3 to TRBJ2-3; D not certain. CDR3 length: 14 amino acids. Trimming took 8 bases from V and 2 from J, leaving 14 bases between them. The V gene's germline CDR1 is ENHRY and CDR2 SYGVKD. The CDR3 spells CAIVQQVITDTQYF. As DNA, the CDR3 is TGTGCCATCGTCCAGCAGGTTATCACAGATACGCAGTATTTT.

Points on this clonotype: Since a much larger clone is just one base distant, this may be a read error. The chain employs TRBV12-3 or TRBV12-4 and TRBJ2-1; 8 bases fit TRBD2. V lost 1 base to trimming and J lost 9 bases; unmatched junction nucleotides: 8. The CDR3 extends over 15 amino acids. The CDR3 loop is CASSLELSGGGEQFF. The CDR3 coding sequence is TGTGCCAGCAGTTTAGAACTATCGGGAGGGGGTGAGCAGTTCTTC.

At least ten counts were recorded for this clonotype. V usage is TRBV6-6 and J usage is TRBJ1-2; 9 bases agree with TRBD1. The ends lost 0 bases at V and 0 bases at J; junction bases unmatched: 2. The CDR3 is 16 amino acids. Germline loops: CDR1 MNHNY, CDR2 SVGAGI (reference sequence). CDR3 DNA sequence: TGTGCCAGCAGTTACTCTAGGACAGGGGCTAACTATGGCTACACCTTC. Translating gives CASSYSRTGANYGYTF.

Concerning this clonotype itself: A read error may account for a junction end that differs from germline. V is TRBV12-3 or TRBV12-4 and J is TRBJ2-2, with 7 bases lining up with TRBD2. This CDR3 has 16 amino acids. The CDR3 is CASRSLLAANTRELFF. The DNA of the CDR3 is TGTGCCAGTAGATCCCTCCTAGCGGCGAACACCCGGGAGCTGTTTTTT.

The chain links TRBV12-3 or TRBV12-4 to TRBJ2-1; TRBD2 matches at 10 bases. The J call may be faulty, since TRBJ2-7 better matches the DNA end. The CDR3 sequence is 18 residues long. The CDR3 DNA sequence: TGTGCCAGCAGTTTTGAGCGGGAGGGCCGCCGATCCTACAATGAGCAGTACTTC. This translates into CASSFEREGRRSYNEQYF.

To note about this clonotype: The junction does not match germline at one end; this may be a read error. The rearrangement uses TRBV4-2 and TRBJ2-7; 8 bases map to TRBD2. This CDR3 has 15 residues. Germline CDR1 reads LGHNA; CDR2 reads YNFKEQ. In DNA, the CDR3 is TGTGCCAGCACCCAAGACCGGACTAGCTTTTACGATCAGTACTTC. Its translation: CASTQDRTSFYDQYF.

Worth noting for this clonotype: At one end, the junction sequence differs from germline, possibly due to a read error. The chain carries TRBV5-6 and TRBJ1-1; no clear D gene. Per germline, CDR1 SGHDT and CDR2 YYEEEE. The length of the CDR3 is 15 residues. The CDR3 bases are TGTACCAGTAGCTTGGCCCAGAGAAGGAGGACTGAAGCTTTCTTT. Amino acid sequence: CTSSLAQRRRTEAFF.